The sequence of this T cell receptor (beta chain) was determined in a study of T cell responses to AZD1222 COVID-19 vaccine. Whole-study findings and limits: Researchers report vaccine-associated CD4 TCRs spanning spike, with dominance at 160-218 and 743-854. In the spike-specific TCR repertoire, nearly half reportedly target unmutated variant regions. Repertoire sampling was restricted to post-peak T cell response timepoints.

Points on this clone: Its cognate antigen is unknown.

CDR3 size: 15 residues. Germline V gives CDR1 SGDLS, CDR2 YYNGEE. Deletions cut 0 bases from V and 6 bases from J, with 10 bases between. Some clones are missing from TCRdb's copy, which holds only in-frame ones; the method was immunoSEQ multiplex PCR. Among approximately 140,000 clones, about 91% were seen once, and the ten largest hold about 1.9%. The chain carries TRBV9 and TRBJ1-6, with D perhaps TRBD1 (5 bases). The sample here was peripheral blood, taken 28 days after the second AZD1222 dose. The TCR sequence derives from an adult who received the AZD1222 COVID-19 vaccine. The CDR3 reads CASSVGDYRNSPLHF. CDR3 nucleotides: TGTGCCAGCAGCGTAGGGGACTACCGTAATTCACCCCTCCACTTT.